The present entry profiles one TCR beta chain with its context. The data stem from a study of blood T cells in healthy people across ages. A second PCR of roughly 7 to 11 cycles used a sample-barcoded 5' primer and a J-beta primer mix. TCRdb reprocessed the 5' RACE reads via MiXCR and lists one record per CDR3 protein. This sample has over a million distinct CDR3 sequences, with roughly 24% found just once. Trimming removed 5 bases from V and 8 bases from J, with 12 bases in between. Germline V gives CDR1 MNHEY, CDR2 SMNVEV (reference sequence). This CDR3 contains 12 residues. These same records also appear under a second study, on T cells of mothers and their children. That report adds: Nine systemically healthy Caucasian donors: three mothers, six children.

The clonotype originates from a girl aged 2 to 9 in good health. The chain joins TRBV27 to TRBJ1-2, with a possible D match to TRBD1 (5 bases). The sample taken for sequencing was blood. CDR3 residues: CASSGGLRGYTF. In DNA, the CDR3 is TGTGCCAGCAGTGGGGGGTTGAGGGGCTACACCTTC.